This is a list of T cell receptor beta chains from one sample in a study of shared clonotypes between healthy human individuals. The method was immunoSEQ multiplex PCR; TCRdb's version includes in-frame clones alone and lacks a portion of them. Found here are just over 2,000,000 clones, about 95% of them singletons; the top ten hold roughly 1.1%. Material: naive CD8+ T cells sorted from blood. These receptor sequences come from a man aged 18 to 30 in good health. Each CDR3 is given with its conserved first and last residue. A D gene is named only where the DNA matches it firmly. Only some rows state a clone size, as once, few, many or a class for expanded clones.

j_call: TRBJ2-1
v_call: TRBV5-1
clone_size: .
d_call: TRBD1
cdr3_aa: CASSLPTGGINEQFF
cdr3_nt: TGCGCCAGCAGCTTGCCGACAGGGGGTATCAATGAGCAGTTCTTC

j_call: TRBJ2-7
v_call: TRBV9
clone_size: .
d_call: .
cdr3_aa: CASSVGSGAAYEQYF
cdr3_nt: TGTGCCAGCAGCGTAGGGTCAGGGGCTGCCTACGAGCAGTACTTC

j_call: TRBJ2-2
v_call: TRBV13
clone_size: .
d_call: TRBD1
cdr3_aa: CASSLGNSRQGDTGELFF
cdr3_nt: TGTGCCAGCAGCTTAGGGAATTCCAGACAGGGGGACACCGGGGAGCTGTTTTTT

j_call: TRBJ2-1
v_call: TRBV13
clone_size: once
d_call: TRBD2
cdr3_aa: CASSLLALAGGNSYNEQFF
cdr3_nt: TGTGCCAGCAGCTTACTCGCCCTAGCGGGGGGGAACTCCTACAATGAGCAGTTCTTC

j_call: TRBJ2-1
v_call: TRBV4-3
clone_size: .
d_call: .
cdr3_aa: CASSQLAGEQFF
cdr3_nt: TGCGCCAGCAGCCAACTGGCAGGCGAGCAGTTCTTC

j_call: TRBJ2-7
v_call: TRBV19
clone_size: .
d_call: .
cdr3_aa: CASTDQISYEQYF
cdr3_nt: TGTGCCAGTACGGATCAAATCTCCTACGAGCAGTACTTC

j_call: TRBJ1-1
v_call: TRBV30
clone_size: .
d_call: .
cdr3_aa: CAWSELGSGGTEAFF
cdr3_nt: TGTGCCTGGAGTGAGTTGGGTTCCGGGGGGACTGAAGCTTTCTTT

j_call: TRBJ2-1
v_call: TRBV9
clone_size: .
d_call: .
cdr3_aa: CASSHSDDYNEQFF
cdr3_nt: TGTGCCAGCAGCCATTCCGACGATTACAATGAGCAGTTCTTC

j_call: TRBJ2-1
v_call: TRBV14
clone_size: once
d_call: .
cdr3_aa: CASSQDAGVSYNEQFF
cdr3_nt: TGTGCCAGCAGCCAAGACGCAGGGGTTTCCTACAATGAGCAGTTCTTC

j_call: TRBJ1-4
v_call: TRBV4-3
clone_size: .
d_call: .
cdr3_aa: CASSQKGFYEKLFF
cdr3_nt: TGCGCCAGCAGCCAAAAGGGGTTCTATGAAAAACTGTTTTTT

j_call: TRBJ2-7
v_call: TRBV6-5
clone_size: .
d_call: TRBD1
cdr3_aa: CASTPTGESSYEQYF
cdr3_nt: TGTGCCAGCACCCCGACAGGGGAAAGCTCCTACGAGCAGTACTTC